These 19 T cell receptor beta chains came from one sample sequenced in a study of cytomegalovirus exposure and HLA in healthy donors. The PCR was carried out with 60 Vbeta primers and 13 Jbeta primers. Produced via immunoSEQ multiplex PCR; TCRdb's table is partial and in-frame only. The sample carries approximately 120,000 clones, about 73% recorded once. The sequenced sample consisted of PBMCs. The receptors shown here come from a woman between 50 and 59 years old in good health and CMV-seropositive.

The chain employs TRBV19 and TRBJ2-7; 8 nucleotides match TRBD2. The CDR3 loop spans 17 amino acids. Germline CDR1 is LNHDA and CDR2 is SQIVND (reference sequence). V shed 1 base, J shed 4 bases, and the junction held 12 bases outside the gene matches. CDR3 amino acids: CASSIASGGPRIYEQYF. CDR3 in DNA: TGTGCCAGTAGTATAGCTTCGGGGGGGCCGAGAATATACGAGCAGTACTTC.

The CDR3 DNA sequence: TGTGCCAGCAGCCTTCTCGGACTAGGAAGCACAGATACGCAGTATTTT. Protein product: CASSLLGLGSTDTQYF. The chain is built from TRBV7-8 and TRBJ2-3; 7 bases line up with TRBD2. The V gene end was trimmed by 5 bases and the J gene end by 0 bases; junction bases not matched to a gene: 8. The CDR3 sequence is 16 residues long. Germline V CDR1 and CDR2: SGHVS, FQNEAQ. The entire variable domain, with the rest obtained from reference TRBV7-8 and TRBJ2-3, is as follows: GAGVSQSPRYKVAKRGQDVALRCDPISGHVSLFWYQQALGQGPEFLTYFQNEAQLDKSGLPSDRFFAERPEGSVSTLKIQRTQQEDSAVYLCASSLLGLGSTDTQYFGPGTRLTVL.

The chain uses TRBV18 and TRBJ2-5; D is perhaps TRBD1 (5 bases). From germline, CDR1 is KGHSH and CDR2 LQKENI. This CDR3 has 14 amino acids. V was shortened by 0 bases and J by 5 bases, with 10 bases between the two germline ends. CDR3 residues: CASSPPQALETQYF. CDR3 bases: TGTGCCAGCTCACCACCACAGGCCCTTGAGACCCAGTACTTC.

V gene TRBV10-2 combines with J gene TRBJ1-5; a weak D match, TRBD1 (6 bases). The CDR3 extends over 15 amino acids. V was cut by 6 bases and J by 0 bases, with 12 bases left in between. Germline CDR1 WSHSY, CDR2 SAAADI. CDR3 sequence (DNA): TGCGCCAGCAGCCCGGACAGAAATAGCAATCAGCCCCAGCATTTT. Translation: CASSPDRNSNQPQHF.

This chain connects TRBV6-5 to TRBJ2-3; 7 bases align to TRBD1. V was clipped by 5 bases and J by 1 base; unmatched bases: 6. Germline V gives CDR1 MNHEY, CDR2 SVGAGI. The CDR3 loop spans 15 amino acids. DNA for the CDR3: TGTGCCAGCAGTCCGCGACAGGGAGGCACAGATACGCAGTATTTT. Its protein product is CASSPRQGGTDTQYF.

The chain carries TRBV2 and TRBJ1-6; D unresolved. Trimming left V 7 bases short and J 5 bases short, with 9 bases between. This CDR3 has 13 amino acids. Germline CDR1 and CDR2: SNHLY and FYNNEI. The CDR3 spells CASNGVNNSPLHF. The CDR3 nucleotides read TGTGCCAGCAACGGGGTAAATAATTCACCCCTCCACTTT. Using reference TRBV2 and TRBJ1-6 for the parts outside the CDR3, the full variable domain is EPEVTQTPSHQVTQMGQEVILRCVPISNHLYFYWYRQILGQKVEFLVSFYNNEISEKSEIFDDQFSVERPDGSNFTLKIRSTKLEDSAMYFCASNGVNNSPLHFGNGTRLTVT.

This rearrangement joins TRBV6-5 to TRBJ2-7; D uncertain. V was trimmed by 10 bases and J by 4 bases, leaving 11 bases between them. Germline CDR1 and CDR2: MNHEY and SVGAGI. CDR3 size: 11 residues. The chain's CDR3 is CATSSVYEQYF. The CDR3 coding sequence is TGTGCCACCTCGTCGGTGTACGAGCAGTACTTC.

CDR3 loop: CASSSDPRDSYSNQPQHF. The CDR3 DNA reads as TGTGCCAGCAGTTCCGACCCCCGGGACAGCTATAGCAATCAGCCCCAGCATTTT. The genes are TRBV28 and TRBJ1-5; 7 bases match TRBD1. CDR3 size: 18 residues. Germline CDR1 MDHEN, CDR2 SYDVKM. The V and J ends lost 4 bases and 0 bases, in that order; junction bases with no gene match: 12.

The genes are TRBV18 and TRBJ2-5; D is unclear. The length of the CDR3 is 15 residues. V was shortened by 3 bases and J by 5 bases, with 16 bases between the two germline ends. CDR1 is KGHSH, CDR2 LQKENI, per germline. The CDR3 bases are TGTGCCAGCTCACCTCGTCGGAGTATCTGGGAGACCCAGTACTTC. Its protein product is CASSPRRSIWETQYF.

The V call is TRBV28, the J call TRBJ1-4; the D gene is possibly TRBD1 (6 bases). Germline CDR1 is MDHEN and CDR2 is SYDVKM. Trimming removed 4 bases at V and 6 bases at J, with 12 bases between. The CDR3 sequence is 14 residues long. CDR3 in amino acids: CASSSPGHHEKLFF. In nucleotides, the CDR3 is TGTGCCAGCAGTTCCCCGGGACATCATGAAAAACTGTTTTTT. Full variable domain (remainder filled in from reference TRBV28 and TRBJ1-4): DVKVTQSSRYLVKRTGEKVFLECVQDMDHENMFWYRQDPGLGLRLIYFSYDVKMKEKGDIPEGYSVSREKKERFSLILESASTNQTSMYLCASSSPGHHEKLFFGSGTQLSVL.

This chain joins TRBV7-9 and TRBJ1-2, with 10 bases lining up with TRBD1. From germline, CDR1 is SEHNR and CDR2 FQNEAQ (reference sequence). The V segment lost 4 bases and the J segment 8 bases; nucleotides outside the gene matches: 13. This CDR3 is built from 16 residues. In DNA, the CDR3 is TGTGCCAGCAGCTCGCCACTCCCCGGGACAGGGGACGGCTACACCTTC. Translated, it gives CASSSPLPGTGDGYTF.

This rearrangement joins TRBV7-2 to TRBJ2-1; 12 bases align to TRBD2. The V gene end was trimmed by 5 bases and the J gene end by 6 bases; junction bases not matched to a gene: 8. Germline V gene data show CDR1 as SGHTA and CDR2 as FQGNSA. The CDR3 contains 16 residues. For the CDR3, the DNA is TGTGCCAGCAGCGCCGAACTAGCGGGGGGTACCAATGAGCAGTTCTTC. Translated: CASSAELAGGTNEQFF.

The J gene is TRBJ1-5, the V gene TRBV7-2; D not certain. The V gene lost 2 bases and the J gene lost 9 bases, with 14 bases spanning the gap. The CDR3 has 14 residues. Germline CDR1 and CDR2: SGHTA and FQGNSA. The CDR3 DNA follows: TGTGCCAGCAGCTTAAGTGGCGGGCTTGGGCCCCAGCATTTT. This sequence encodes CASSLSGGLGPQHF.

The V gene is TRBV9, the J gene TRBJ2-3; 7 bases agree with TRBD1. Germline assignment: CDR1 SGDLS and CDR2 YYNGEE. The CDR3 is made up of 16 amino acids. The V gene end was trimmed by 2 bases and the J gene end by 1 base; junction bases not matched to a gene: 7. The CDR3 nucleotides are TGTGCCAGCAGCGTTCTACAGGGGTCGGGCACAGATACGCAGTATTTT. It encodes CASSVLQGSGTDTQYF. The full variable domain, its missing parts supplied by reference TRBV9 and TRBJ2-3, is DSGVTQTPKHLITATGQRVTLRCSPRSGDLSVYWYQQSLDQGLQFLIQYYNGEERAKGNILERFSAQQFPDLHSELNLSSLELGDSALYFCASSVLQGSGTDTQYFGPGTRLTVL.

V usage is TRBV11-3 and J usage is TRBJ2-1; 8 positions match TRBD2. Germline lookup yields CDR1 SGHNT and CDR2 YENEEA. V was pared by 5 bases and J by 9 bases, with 9 bases of the junction left unmatched. The CDR3 has 14 amino acids. The CDR3 DNA is TGTGCCAGCAGCCCTACCCGGGGGGGCCCTGAGCAGTTCTTC. It encodes CASSPTRGGPEQFF.

In nucleotides, the CDR3 is TGTGCCAGCTCACCCAGCAGGTCCAATGAGCAGTTCTTC. It is translated as CASSPSRSNEQFF. The J gene is TRBJ2-1, the V gene TRBV18; the D is unclear. The germline gives CDR1 KGHSH, CDR2 LQKENI. Trimming shortened V by 3 bases and J by 6 bases, and 9 bases separated the two germline ends. This CDR3 has 13 residues.

The chain couples TRBV19 to TRBJ1-6; weak D call: TRBD1 (5 bases). CDR3 length equals 17 residues. The germline V gene has CDR1 LNHDA and CDR2 SQIVND (reference sequence). V was trimmed by 6 bases and J by 0 bases, leaving 15 bases between them. The CDR3 region is CASSGGDSSSYNSPLHF. For the CDR3, the DNA is TGTGCCAGTAGCGGGGGGGACTCAAGCTCCTATAATTCACCCCTCCACTTT.

This clone has only a few counts. This chain connects TRBV5-4 to TRBJ2-3; 7 nucleotides align to TRBD1. Germline lookup yields CDR1 SGHNT and CDR2 YYREEE (reference sequence). The ends lost 4 bases at V and 4 bases at J; junction bases unmatched: 12. CDR3 length: 16 amino acids. Here the CDR3 DNA reads TGTGCCAGCAGCGCCGCAGGGGGAAGGGGCCCAGATACGCAGTATTTT. It codes for CASSAAGGRGPDTQYF.

The chain couples TRBV10-3 to TRBJ2-1; TRBD2 might be the D (5 bases). CDR1 is ENHRY and CDR2 is SYGVKD in the germline V gene. Trimming removed 10 bases at V and 0 bases at J, with 13 bases between. The CDR3 extends over 14 amino acids. This CDR3 is CASGPEDSYNEQFF. The CDR3, as DNA: TGTGCCAGCGGGCCCGAAGACTCCTACAATGAGCAGTTCTTC.